This T cell receptor (beta chain) was sequenced during a study of beta chain features in type 1 diabetes. Overall study results and limits: Within each of all four CD4+ subsets, Type 1 diabetes patients had TCRB CDR3s that were moderately but significantly shorter.

With regard to this clone: The antigen is unknown.

Every isolated RNA sample was fully reverse transcribed, so sequencing captured expressed TCRB transcripts. Here immunoSEQ multiplex PCR was the method, and the copy in TCRdb shows in-frame clones only, minus some. The sample holds roughly 450,000 clones, roughly 13% seen once. The sequenced sample was naive CD4+ T cells from blood. The clonotype comes from a man aged 25 to 45 in good health.

The CDR3 loop reads CASSGGDTQYF. In DNA form, the CDR3 reads TGCGCCAGCAGCGGGGGAGATACGCAGTATTTT. The genes are TRBV5-1 and TRBJ2-3; D tentatively reads TRBD1 or TRBD2 (5 bases each). Trimming pared 4 bases from V and 5 bases from J, leaving 5 bases between. The CDR3 is 11 residues long. Germline V gene sequence: CDR1 SGHRS, CDR2 YFSETQ.